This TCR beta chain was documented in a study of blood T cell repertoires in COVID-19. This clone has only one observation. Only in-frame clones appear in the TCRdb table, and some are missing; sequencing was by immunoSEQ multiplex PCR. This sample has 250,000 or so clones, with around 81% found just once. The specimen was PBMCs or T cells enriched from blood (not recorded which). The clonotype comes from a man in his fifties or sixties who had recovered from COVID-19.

The CDR3 coding sequence is TGTGCCACCAGTGATTTTCGCCTAGCGGGGAAGCAGTTCTTC. As protein: CATSDFRLAGKQFF. This sequence joins TRBV24-1 and TRBJ2-1; the match to TRBD2 covers 9 bases. Germline V CDR1 and CDR2: KGHDR, SFDVKD. CDR3 size: 14 residues. Trimming took 1 base from V and 11 from J; bases not matched to a gene: 5.